This T cell receptor (beta chain) was sequenced during a study of cytomegalovirus exposure and HLA in healthy donors. About the research overall: Early release data held tens of millions of unique TCRs from HLA-typed donors.

This clone has a single count. Its specificity is unknown. General study points: Cytomegalovirus association was listed for about 160 TCR beta chains.

V was pared by 0 bases and J by 0 bases, with 3 bases of the junction left unmatched. The germline gives CDR1 MNHEY, CDR2 SMNVEV (reference sequence). The CDR3 loop spans 17 amino acids. The primer mix had 60 Vbeta and 13 Jbeta primers. Sequenced by immunoSEQ multiplex PCR; TCRdb stores in-frame clones only, minus some. The sample records around 110,000 clones, 55% to 75% being singletons. This receptor was obtained from a middle-aged woman in good health and CMV-seropositive. Sequenced material: PBMCs. This rearrangement joins TRBV27 to TRBJ2-1; 9 positions match TRBD2. The CDR3 DNA sequence: TGTGCCAGCAGTTTATCGGCGGGAGGGAGCTCCTACAATGAGCAGTTCTTC. It specifies CASSLSAGGSSYNEQFF.